These 23 T cell receptor beta chains were all obtained from the same sample, sequenced in a study of T cells after yellow fever vaccination. TCRdb ran MiXCR on the 5' RACE reads and lists one entry per CDR3 protein. The sample lists about 25,000 distinct CDR3 sequences; approximately 5% were seen once. Source: PBMCs, either bulk or a sorted T-cell subset (CD4+, CD8+, memory, or dextramer-sorted; not recorded which), taken 15 days after the yellow fever booster vaccination. The receptors were gathered from a man aged 25 to 40 who received the YFV17D yellow fever vaccine.

This clonotype came up many times. This chain links TRBV15 with TRBJ2-1, with 12 nucleotides matching TRBD2. There are 15 residues in the CDR3. Germline CDR1 is LNHNV and CDR2 is YYDKDF (reference sequence). After removal of 3 bases from V and 8 bases from J, the junction contained 5 bases not matched to a gene. CDR3: CATSSLAGGPDEQFF. The CDR3 DNA follows: TGTGCCACCAGCAGCCTAGCGGGAGGGCCTGATGAGCAGTTCTTC.

Points on this clonotype: It may be a read error: a sequence one base away is much more abundant. This chain joins TRBV6-5 and TRBJ2-5, with a tentative D call TRBD2 (5 bases). The CDR3 length is 14 residues. With 4 bases removed from V and 5 bases from J, the gap between germline ends came to 14 bases. Germline V CDR1 and CDR2: MNHEY, SVGAGI. The CDR3 DNA reads TGTGCCAGCAGTTCGCCCCCTAAGCGGGAGACCCAGTACTTC. Protein product: CASSSPPKRETQYF.

This clonotype was counted ten times or more. The V and J genes are TRBV4-3 and TRBJ2-1; 7 bases are a match to TRBD2. The CDR3 extends over 16 amino acids. V was clipped by 3 bases and J by 2 bases; unmatched bases: 7. Germline V gene lookup returns CDR1 LGHNA and CDR2 YSLEER. CDR3 DNA sequence: TGCGCCAGCAGCCACTCGCCTAGCGGCCCCTACAATGAGCAGTTCTTC. Translated: CASSHSPSGPYNEQFF.

Regarding this clonotype: This clone may be a read error of a much larger clone one base away. The chain links TRBV2 to TRBJ2-1; 16 bases are a match to TRBD2. The CDR3 is 15 amino acids. Germline CDR1 SNHLY, CDR2 FYNNEI. CDR3 loop: CPSMKGLAGGSKQFF. CDR3 sequence (DNA): TGTCCCAGCATGAAGGGACTAGCGGGAGGGTCAAAGCAGTTCTTC.

This clonotype has at least ten counts. V usage is TRBV18 and J usage is TRBJ2-1, with TRBD2 matching over 7 bases. The CDR3 covers 15 residues. The V gene's germline CDR1 is KGHSH and CDR2 LQKENI. Trimming took 4 bases from V and 9 from J; bases not matched to a gene: 12. CDR3 nucleotide sequence: TGTGCCAGCTCACAGACAACGGCGGGAGCGGGTGAGCAGTTCTTC. Translation gives CASSQTTAGAGEQFF.

At least ten counts were recorded for this clonotype. The chain is built from TRBV29-1 and TRBJ2-7; no clear D. The CDR3 runs 11 residues. V was trimmed by 4 bases and J by 2 bases, leaving 6 bases between them. Germline V CDR1 and CDR2: SQVTM, ANQGSEA. CDR3 bases: TGCAGCGTTGGAGAACCCTACGAGCAGTACTTC. Translated: CSVGEPYEQYF.

The table lists this clonotype with many counts. The chain carries TRBV28 and TRBJ1-6; TRBD1 matches 8 bases. The CDR3 covers 17 residues. Germline V gives CDR1 MDHEN, CDR2 SYDVKM. V lost 4 bases, J lost 4 bases, and 9 bases stayed unmatched. This CDR3 reads CASSYAMTGEYNSPLHF. The CDR3 DNA reads TGTGCCAGCAGTTATGCTATGACAGGGGAGTATAATTCACCCCTCCACTTT.

This clonotype was observed at least ten times. V usage is TRBV7-2 and J usage is TRBJ1-2; D call uncertain. This CDR3 is 13 amino acids long. Germline V gene sequence: CDR1 SGHTA, CDR2 FQGNSA. V was trimmed by 5 bases and J by 3 bases, leaving 10 bases between them. The CDR3 DNA reads TGTGCCAGCAGCGCCCACGCCGACTATGGCTACACCTTC. It encodes CASSAHADYGYTF.

In this sample, this clonotype turned up many times. This sequence joins TRBV18 and TRBJ2-5; weak D call: TRBD2 (6 bases). V lost 0 bases, J lost 4 bases, and 18 bases lay in between. Germline CDR1 and CDR2: KGHSH and LQKENI. The CDR3 has 17 residues. The CDR3 DNA follows: TGTGCCAGCTCACCACCGGAGGCGGGAAGGCACGGAGAGACCCAGTACTTC. It encodes CASSPPEAGRHGETQYF.

This clonotype was observed many times. The rearrangement uses TRBV3-1 and TRBJ2-7; 8 bases line up with TRBD2. V lost 0 bases to trimming and J lost 2 bases; unmatched junction nucleotides: 9. CDR3 length: 17 residues. The germline gives CDR1 LGHDT, CDR2 YNNKEL (reference sequence). CDR3 loop: CASSQESGGLLPYEQYF. CDR3 DNA sequence: TGTGCCAGCAGCCAAGAGTCGGGGGGGCTCCTACCCTACGAGCAGTACTTC.

This clonotype was counted ten times or more. This chain uses TRBV7-2 with TRBJ2-5, with D possibly matching TRBD1 (6 bases). The length of the CDR3 is 15 residues. V dropped 0 bases and J dropped 1 base, with 9 bases sitting between them. The germline V gene has CDR1 SGHTA and CDR2 FQGNSA. CDR3 sequence (DNA): TGTGCCAGCAGCTTAGCGAAGACAGGCCAAGAGACCCAGTACTTC. Protein product: CASSLAKTGQETQYF.

This clonotype has ten or more counts. The V and J genes are TRBV7-9 and TRBJ2-2; D might be TRBD1 or TRBD2, each matching 5 bases. The germline gives CDR1 SEHNR, CDR2 FQNEAQ (reference sequence). The CDR3 is 15 amino acids. V was pared by 5 bases and J by 4 bases, with 14 bases between. CDR3 amino acids: CASSPGTSITGELFF. In nucleotides, the CDR3 is TGTGCCAGCAGCCCCGGGACGTCGATCACCGGGGAGCTGTTTTTT.

In the case of this clonotype: A read error may be the cause here, since a much bigger clone is one base away. This chain links TRBV5-6 with TRBJ1-1; D perhaps matches TRBD1 (6 bases). The CDR3 loop spans 17 amino acids. Germline loops: CDR1 SGHDT, CDR2 YYEEEE. The DNA of the CDR3 is TGTGCCAGCCGCTTGGGTCCGAGGGGGGCCATAGGCACTGAAGCTTTCTTT. Translation gives CASRLGPRGAIGTEAFF.

This clonotype was counted between two and nine times. The chain employs TRBV6-6 and TRBJ2-3; D is ambiguous. Per germline, CDR1 MNHNY and CDR2 SVGAGI (reference sequence). V gave up 2 bases and J gave up 6 bases, with 9 bases separating them. CDR3 size: 13 residues. In nucleotides, the CDR3 is TGTGCCAGCAGTTACACCGGTCGGGATACGCAGTATTTT. It encodes CASSYTGRDTQYF.

This clonotype was counted many times. The V call is TRBV7-2, the J call TRBJ2-1; D is unresolved. Germline CDR1 SGHTA, CDR2 FQGNSA. The V end lost 3 bases, the J end lost 9 bases, and 12 bases lay between the germline ends. The CDR3 covers 13 residues. The CDR3 coding sequence is TGTGCCAGCAGCTTCAAAGCCTTGGCTGAGCAGTTCTTC. This gives the protein CASSFKALAEQFF.

This clonotype was seen many times. The chain combines TRBV6-1 with TRBJ2-5; D is possibly TRBD2 (7 bases). The CDR3 length is 15 residues. The germline V gene encodes CDR1 MNHNS and CDR2 SASEGT. V was clipped by 1 base and J by 9 bases, with 18 bases between them. CDR3 sequence: CASSEGGGLPPAQYF. CDR3 nucleotide sequence: TGTGCCAGCAGTGAAGGGGGGGGGCTTCCCCCCGCCCAGTACTTC.

For this clonotype: It may be a read error: a sequence one base away is much more abundant. The rearrangement links TRBV6-1 to TRBJ2-2; 7 nucleotides match TRBD1. This CDR3 contains 16 residues. Germline CDR1 MNHNS, CDR2 SASEGT. V shed 5 bases and J 7 bases; nucleotides not matched to a gene: 13. CDR3 DNA sequence: TGTGCCAGCAGTACCCTGACAGGGTGGTCCAACGGGGAGCTGTTTTTT. Translated, it gives CASSTLTGWSNGELFF.

This clonotype was seen repeatedly, ten times or more. Written as DNA, the CDR3 is TGTGCCAGCATTGCGGGGACTCACACCGGGGAGCTGTTTTTT. Residues: CASIAGTHTGELFF. The V call is TRBV7-9, the J call TRBJ2-2, with D possibly being TRBD2 (6 bases). This CDR3 has 14 amino acids. V was trimmed by 7 bases and J by 3 bases, leaving 12 bases between them. Per germline, CDR1 SEHNR and CDR2 FQNEAQ (reference sequence). Combining the CDR3 with reference TRBV7-9 and TRBJ2-2 gives the whole variable domain DTGVSQNPRHKITKRGQNVTFRCDPISEHNRLYWYRQTLGQGPEFLTYFQNEAQLEKSRLLSDRFSAERPKGSFSTLEIQRTEQGDSAMYLCASIAGTHTGELFFGEGSRLTVL.

In this sample, this clonotype turned up many times. The chain joins TRBV20-1 to TRBJ1-1; 7 bases are a match to TRBD1. Trimming removed 3 bases from V and 7 bases from J; junction bases left unmatched: 8. Looked up from germline, CDR1 is DFQATT and CDR2 is SNEGSKA (reference sequence). This CDR3 has 13 residues. The CDR3: CSARGQLLGEAFF. The CDR3 DNA reads as TGCAGTGCTAGGGGACAGTTATTGGGTGAAGCTTTCTTT.

This clonotype was counted many times. The rearrangement joins TRBV6-2 or TRBV6-3 to TRBJ2-6; TRBD2 is a possible D gene (6 bases). The germline gives CDR1 MNHEY, CDR2 SVGEGT. V lost 2 bases and J lost 4, with 6 bases in between. CDR3 length: 14 residues. CDR3 DNA sequence: TGTGCCAGCAGTTACGGGGGGGGGGCCAACGTCCTGACTTTC. Amino acids: CASSYGGGANVLTF.

The gene calls are TRBV3-1 and TRBJ2-6; D unclear. In germline, CDR1 is LGHDT, CDR2 YNNKEL (reference sequence). The CDR3 loop spans 16 amino acids. V lost 0 bases and J lost 0, with 6 bases in between. The CDR3 DNA sequence: TGTGCCAGCAGCCAAGAAACTATCTCTGGGGCCAACGTCCTGACTTTC. The encoded protein is CASSQETISGANVLTF.

The sample holds many counts of this clonotype. The chain has TRBV7-9 and TRBJ1-4; D gene uncertain. CDR3 size: 13 residues. Germline V lookup: CDR1 SEHNR, CDR2 FQNEAQ (reference sequence). V was pared by 5 bases and J by 6 bases, with 10 bases between. This chain's CDR3 is CASSEDWDEKLFF. CDR3 nucleotide sequence: TGTGCCAGCAGCGAGGACTGGGATGAAAAACTGTTTTTT.

At least ten counts were recorded for this clonotype. CDR3 DNA: TGTGCCAGCAGCTTATTTAACAGAGATACGCAGTATTTT. Residues: CASSLFNRDTQYF. The V call is TRBV7-2, the J call TRBJ2-3; D ambiguous. Germline CDR1 is SGHTA and CDR2 is FQGNSA. The CDR3 consists of 13 residues. The V end lost 2 bases, the J end lost 5 bases, and 8 bases lay between the germline ends. The variable domain in full, completed from reference TRBV7-2 and TRBJ2-3, reads GAGVSQSPSNKVTEKGKDVELRCDPISGHTALYWYRQSLGQGLEFLIYFQGNSAPDKSGLPSDRFSAERTGGSVSTLTIQRTQQEDSAVYLCASSLFNRDTQYFGPGTRLTVL.